This entry is about one TCR beta chain. As yet, its antigen is unknown. The table came from immunoSEQ multiplex PCR; TCRdb's copy has only in-frame clones and leaves some out. The sample shows 1.5 million to 2.5 million clones, approximately 94% of them seen only once. This record comes from a study of shared clonotypes between healthy human individuals. As for the study in general: Researchers drew samples from two women and a few men aged 18 to 49.

Naive CD8 cells, CD45RO-negative and positively selected for CCR7, excluded terminally differentiated effector memory CD45RA+ cells. CDR1 MNHEY and CDR2 SVGAGI come from the germline V gene. The CDR3 covers 14 residues. Trimming removed 6 bases at V and 4 bases at J, with 13 bases between. Study observations and caveats: The researchers took only blood, and tissue repertoires probably look different. Read depth was anticipated to influence clonotype sharing among donors.

This clonotype originated in a man younger than 35 in good health. Sequencing was done on a sample of naive CD8+ T cells sorted from blood. The V call is TRBV6-5, the J call TRBJ2-1; D perhaps matches TRBD1 (6 bases). For the CDR3, the DNA is TGTGCCAGCAGAGATCTGACAGGTTACAATGAGCAGTTCTTC. Its translation: CASRDLTGYNEQFF.